The clone carrying this TCR beta chain has just a few counts. No antigen is known for it. 13 Jbeta primers and 60 Vbeta primers were used for the PCR. Sequenced by immunoSEQ multiplex PCR; TCRdb stores in-frame clones only, minus some. The table has roughly 62,000 clones, roughly 80% seen once. The sample belongs to a study of cytomegalovirus exposure and HLA in healthy donors. Whole-study context: Earlier, fewer than 140 million unique TCR beta sequences were recovered from 200 million or so T cells by an analysis. Findings and limits, study-wide: Per a prior analysis, the majority of TCR beta V segments were productive roughly 87% or roughly 30% of the time.

Germline V gene data show CDR1 as MGHDK and CDR2 as SYGVNS. With 3 bases removed from V and 3 bases from J, the gap between germline ends came to 14 bases. The CDR3 is 15 residues long. The source is a woman between 40 and 55 years old in good health and CMV-seropositive. Sequencing was carried out using PBMCs. The rearrangement links TRBV25-1 to TRBJ1-2; D is perhaps TRBD1 (6 bases). In nucleotides, the CDR3 is TGTGCCAGCAGTGACGTGGGCGGGGGCTACTATGGCTACACCTTC. This sequence encodes CASSDVGGGYYGYTF.